The present entry profiles one TCR beta chain with its context. Its antigen is not identified. This record comes from a study of human T cells and chemical hapten exposure. About the study: Patients, predominantly female, presented with alopecia areata, totalis or universalis. Study-level results: Expanded TCRs produced significantly more large CDR3 similarity clusters than controls did. DPC sensitization produced no change in TCRs with frequency above 1 in 1000. Alopecia in the donors means their immune response may deviate from healthy people's.

Stated time point: patch test 1, 2 weeks after DPC sensitization. The sample's treatment: therapeutic diphenylcyclopropenone sensitization with weekly scalp DPC. TCRdb analysed the RACE reads with MiXCR anew, one entry per CDR3 protein. The sample carries 380,000 or so distinct CDR3 sequences, 4% to 5.5% recorded once. The CDR3 is made up of 14 amino acids. The V gene lost 2 bases and the J gene lost 0 bases, with 7 bases spanning the gap. Germline-derived CDR1 and CDR2 are MNHEY and SMNVEV (reference sequence). The chain couples TRBV27 to TRBJ1-1; no clear D. Source: whole blood, taken in connection with sensitization to the hapten diphenylcyclopropenone (DPC). The origin of this receptor is a woman in her forties or fifties with alopecia areata. Some clones in this sample may be carry-over from other donors' samples. The DNA for the CDR3 is TGTGCCAGCAGTTTACGCCAGATGAACACTGAAGCTTTCTTT. Its protein product is CASSLRQMNTEAFF.